Listed below are T cell receptor beta chains from one sample, sequenced in a study of OX40 agonist ivuxolimab in advanced cancers. Using immunoSEQ multiplex PCR, the repertoire was profiled, and TCRdb retains in-frame clones only, with some absent. The sample consists of over 70,000 clones, about 88% of them appearing once. Source: CD4+ or CD8+ T cells sorted from blood, taken in a trial of the OX40 agonist ivuxolimab. These receptors all stem from an adult with an advanced solid tumor such as melanoma, head and neck, liver or kidney cancer. CDR3s leave out the opening cysteine and the closing phenylalanine or tryptophan. Each record gives: V gene, J gene, CDR3 protein.

TRBV19	TRBJ2-3	ASSRGQAGDTQY
TRBV7-2	TRBJ2-1	ASSFGQISYNEQF
TRBV7-2	TRBJ1-6	ASAGRTPLNSPLH
TRBV11-2	TRBJ1-1	ASSSRAAGPEAF
TRBV19	TRBJ2-5	ASTQSPLYRDPTLEVQETQY
TRBV13	TRBJ2-2	ASSPGLAGGPRKTGELF
TRBV7-9	TRBJ1-2	ASSLAGGGYT
TRBV5-1	TRBJ2-5	ASRNNPQETQY
TRBV5-6	TRBJ2-7	ASSSRTAGPMQQY
TRBV7-9	TRBJ2-5	ASSLRWGLAGEQETQY
TRBV6-1	TRBJ1-4	ASTRDMGEKLF
TRBV19	TRBJ1-5	ASSIMGQGVQQPQH
TRBV5-1	TRBJ2-2	ASSSGATPIAGELF
TRBV18	TRBJ1-3	ASSPPSLQGPGNTIY
TRBV19	TRBJ1-1	ASRDRGAGTEAF
TRBV7-2	TRBJ2-5	ASSLASLKETQY
TRBV6-6	TRBJ2-7	ASSPSRVDGYEQY
TRBV9	TRBJ2-5	ASSGGLASLSPQY
TRBV7-6	TRBJ2-5	ASSLGTEQETQY
TRBV18	TRBJ2-1	ASSGLARDNEQF
TRBV2	TRBJ1-3	ATTRGGNTIY
TRBV9	TRBJ2-1	ASSNRGGLNEQF
TRBV6-5	TRBJ2-7	ASISPSPSSEQY
TRBV11-1	TRBJ2-7	ASSALAGLGEQY
TRBV5-4	TRBJ1-1	ASRTGQFNTEAF
TRBV18	TRBJ1-5	ASSPSGTQPQH
TRBV5-1	TRBJ2-2	ASTFGGANTGELF
TRBV20-1	TRBJ2-1	SAGQVNEQF
TRBV6-4	TRBJ2-1	ASSEGRHNEQF
TRBV9	TRBJ2-3	ASSVVGEPTDTQY
TRBV5-8	TRBJ2-7	ASSLWSGLEQY
TRBV4-1	TRBJ2-7	ASTPTGKPYEQY
TRBV4-2	TRBJ2-2	ASSQVAGQGTGELF
TRBV5-1	TRBJ2-2	ASSSHRDTGELF
TRBV27	TRBJ1-3	ASRQGMTTGNTIY
TRBV6-5	TRBJ1-1	ASSYSNRGNTEAF
TRBV5-1	TRBJ2-5	ASRPASDGTQY